This T cell receptor beta chain was captured by sequencing in a study of blood T cell repertoires in COVID-19. Turning to the study itself: Both acute and convalescent COVID-19 samples were obtained from the United States, Italy and Spain.

As handled by the study authors: Amplification from reference gene primers served as the basis for estimated nucleated cell counts. TCRdb keeps only in-frame clones here, not all; method: immunoSEQ multiplex PCR. V and J calls and clone size are as listed in that table; D and trimming were resolved from the DNA. The sample lists some 46,000 clones; roughly 73% were seen once. The CDR3 loop spans 13 amino acids. V was shortened by 4 bases and J by 5 bases, with 12 bases between the two germline ends. Germline V CDR1 and CDR2: SGHDT, YYEEEE. The clonotype comes from a man aged 80 or over with acute or convalescent COVID-19. The rearrangement links TRBV5-6 to TRBJ1-2; possible D gene TRBD1, 5 bases. The source material was peripheral blood. In DNA, the CDR3 is TGTGCCAGCAGCCCCGGGACTCTTTATGGCTACACCTTC. It encodes CASSPGTLYGYTF.